This TCR beta chain appears in the sequencing data of a study of shared clonotypes between healthy human individuals. This CDR3 is 15 amino acids long. V lost 2 bases and J lost 0, with 8 bases in between. Germline-derived CDR1 and CDR2 are SGHTA and FQGNSA. Clones were sequenced by immunoSEQ multiplex PCR, and TCRdb holds only the in-frame ones, with some missing. The repertoire holds around 980,000 clones, with around 78% as singletons. The sequencing input was memory CD4+ T cells from PBMCs. Regarding subset: CD45RA-negative fraction. This clonotype was obtained from a man younger than 35 in good health. Some clones in this sample may be carry-over from other donors' samples. The J gene is TRBJ2-1, the V gene TRBV7-2, with D possibly matching TRBD2 (6 bases). The CDR3 region is CASSLLGSSYNEQFF. The CDR3 nucleotides read TGTGCCAGCAGCTTACTCGGGAGCTCCTACAATGAGCAGTTCTTC.